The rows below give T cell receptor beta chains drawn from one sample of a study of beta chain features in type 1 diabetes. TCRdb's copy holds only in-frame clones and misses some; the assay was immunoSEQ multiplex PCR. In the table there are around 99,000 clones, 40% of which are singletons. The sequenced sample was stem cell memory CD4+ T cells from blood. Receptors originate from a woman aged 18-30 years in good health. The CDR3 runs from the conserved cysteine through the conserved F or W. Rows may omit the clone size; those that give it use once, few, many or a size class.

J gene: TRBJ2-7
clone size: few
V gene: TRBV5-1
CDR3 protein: CASTSAAYEQYF

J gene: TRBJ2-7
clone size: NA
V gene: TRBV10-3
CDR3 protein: CAISRDSYRSYEQYF

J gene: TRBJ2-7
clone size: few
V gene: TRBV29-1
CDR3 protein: CSATPRRGYEQYF

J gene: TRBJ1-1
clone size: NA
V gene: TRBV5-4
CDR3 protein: CASSLATGGFPEAFF

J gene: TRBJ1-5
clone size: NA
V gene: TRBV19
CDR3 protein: CASSIENSGQGIQPQHF

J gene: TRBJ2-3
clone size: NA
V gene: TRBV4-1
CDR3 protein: CASSQRVELLGSKRTDTQYF

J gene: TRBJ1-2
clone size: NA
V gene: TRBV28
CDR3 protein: CASSLREQGGWGYTF

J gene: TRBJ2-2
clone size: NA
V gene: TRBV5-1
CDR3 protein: CASSSLAGGPHGELFF

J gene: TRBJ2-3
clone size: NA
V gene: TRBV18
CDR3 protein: CASSQQGYVPTDTQYF

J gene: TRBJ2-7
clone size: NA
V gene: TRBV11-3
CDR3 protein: CASSVTSGSHEQYF

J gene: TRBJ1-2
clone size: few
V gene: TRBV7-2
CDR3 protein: CASSLAGSNYGYTF

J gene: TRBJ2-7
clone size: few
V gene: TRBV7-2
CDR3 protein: CASSPGLAGDQQYF

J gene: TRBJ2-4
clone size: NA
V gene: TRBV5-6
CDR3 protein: CASSGQFGKNIQYF

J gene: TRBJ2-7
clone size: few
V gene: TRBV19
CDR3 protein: CASSKQGRGYEQYF

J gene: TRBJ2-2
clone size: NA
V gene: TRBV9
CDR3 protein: CASSVVSGVLGTGELFF

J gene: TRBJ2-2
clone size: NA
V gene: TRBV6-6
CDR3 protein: CASSQIGQGKAGELFF

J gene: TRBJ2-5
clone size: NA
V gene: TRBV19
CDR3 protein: CASSIAGLAGAETQYF

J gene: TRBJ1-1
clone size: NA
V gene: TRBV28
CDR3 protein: CASLSSRRAFF

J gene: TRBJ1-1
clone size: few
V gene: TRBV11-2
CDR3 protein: CASSQQLNTEAFF

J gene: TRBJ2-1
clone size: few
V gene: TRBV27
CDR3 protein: CASSELAGTTEQFF

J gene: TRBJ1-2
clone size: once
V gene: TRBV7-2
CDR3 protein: CASSLGTGYGYTF

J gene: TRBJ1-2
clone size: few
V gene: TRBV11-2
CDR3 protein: CASSVSTGVYGYTF

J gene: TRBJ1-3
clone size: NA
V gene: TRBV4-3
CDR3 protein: CASSLTGTGGNTIYF

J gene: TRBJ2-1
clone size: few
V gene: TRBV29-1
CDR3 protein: CSVSGTSPRREQFF

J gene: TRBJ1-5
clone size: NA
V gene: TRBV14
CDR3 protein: CASSQGQGQNQPQHF